This is a list of T cell receptor beta chains from one sample in a study of blood T cell repertoires in COVID-19. Assay used: immunoSEQ multiplex PCR; TCRdb lists only in-frame clones, some missing. The table records some 150,000 clones, over 65% of them present only once. The sequenced sample was PBMCs or T cells enriched from blood (not recorded which). Every receptor here comes from a woman between 45 and 65 years old who had recovered from COVID-19. Both conserved end residues are part of each CDR3. The D gene is left open where the match is weak. Where a row states a size, it is once, few, many or the class of an expanded clone; other rows omit it.

v_call: TRBV5-1
j_call: TRBJ1-2
clone_size: once
d_call: NA
cdr3_aa: CASSPNADSYGYTF
cdr3_nt: TGCGCCAGCAGCCCCAATGCGGACAGCTATGGCTACACCTTC

v_call: TRBV5-1
j_call: TRBJ2-4
clone_size: NA
d_call: NA
cdr3_aa: CASSLAREGAKNIQYF
cdr3_nt: TGCGCCAGCAGCTTGGCCAGGGAAGGAGCCAAAAACATTCAGTACTTC

v_call: TRBV19
j_call: TRBJ2-1
clone_size: few
d_call: TRBD1
cdr3_aa: CASSTGQGAYNEQFF
cdr3_nt: TGTGCCAGTAGTACCGGACAGGGGGCGTACAATGAGCAGTTCTTC

v_call: TRBV7-3
j_call: TRBJ2-3
clone_size: NA
d_call: TRBD2
cdr3_aa: CASSPSGTSADTQYF
cdr3_nt: TGTGCCAGCAGCCCCTCAGGGACTAGCGCAGATACGCAGTATTTT

v_call: TRBV5-1
j_call: TRBJ1-6
clone_size: once
d_call: NA
cdr3_aa: CASSPEGRGSPLHF
cdr3_nt: TGCGCCAGCAGCCCGGAGGGACGGGGTTCACCCCTCCACTTT

v_call: TRBV21-1
j_call: TRBJ1-5
clone_size: NA
d_call: NA
cdr3_aa: CASSKGQGGQPQHF
cdr3_nt: TGTGCCAGCAGCAAAGGGCAGGGTGGTCAGCCCCAGCATTTT

v_call: TRBV20-1
j_call: TRBJ2-2
clone_size: NA
d_call: NA
cdr3_aa: CSARTAGELFF
cdr3_nt: TGCAGTGCTAGAACGGCCGGGGAGCTGTTTTTT

v_call: TRBV29-1
j_call: TRBJ1-1
clone_size: NA
d_call: NA
cdr3_aa: CSVETPGTEAFF
cdr3_nt: TGCAGCGTTGAAACCCCAGGGACTGAAGCTTTCTTT

v_call: TRBV19
j_call: TRBJ1-1
clone_size: NA
d_call: NA
cdr3_aa: CASKDRRGGTEAFF
cdr3_nt: TGTGCCAGTAAGGATCGGAGGGGAGGCACTGAAGCTTTCTTT

v_call: TRBV9
j_call: TRBJ1-3
clone_size: NA
d_call: NA
cdr3_aa: CASSVGGPSSGNTIYF
cdr3_nt: TGTGCCAGCAGCGTAGGGGGCCCCAGCTCTGGAAACACCATATATTTT

v_call: TRBV4-1
j_call: TRBJ1-6
clone_size: few
d_call: NA
cdr3_aa: CASSQVRGYSPLHF
cdr3_nt: TGCGCCAGCAGCCAAGTGCGGGGATATTCACCCCTCCACTTT

v_call: TRBV30
j_call: TRBJ2-1
clone_size: once
d_call: TRBD1
cdr3_aa: CAWQSTGGSYNEQFF
cdr3_nt: TGTGCCTGGCAATCCACAGGGGGCTCCTACAATGAGCAGTTCTTC

v_call: TRBV28
j_call: TRBJ1-2
clone_size: NA
d_call: NA
cdr3_aa: CASSLLRGGYGYTF
cdr3_nt: TGTGCCAGCAGTTTACTCCGCGGGGGGTATGGCTACACCTTC